This T cell receptor beta chain was obtained from a study of blood T cell repertoires in COVID-19. Looking at the study overall: The study drew acute and convalescent COVID-19 samples from the United States, Italy and Spain. Nucleic acid was either cDNA or gDNA, and it came from T cells, B-cell-depleted T cells, or PBMCs.

TCRdb's table, derived via immunoSEQ multiplex PCR, lists solely in-frame clones and lacks some. The table includes a few hundred thousand clones, around 90% detected once. Germline V gene lookup returns CDR1 SGDLS and CDR2 YYNGEE. The length of the CDR3 is 12 residues. This receptor was taken from a woman in her thirties or forties who had recovered from COVID-19. V usage is TRBV9 and J usage is TRBJ1-3, with D unresolved. Sequencing was carried out using peripheral blood. CDR3 nucleotides: TGTGCGTCAGGTAGCTCTGGAAACACCATATATTTT. Encoded protein: CASGSSGNTIYF. Supplemented by reference TRBV9 and TRBJ1-3, the full variable domain reads DSGVTQTPKHLITATGQRVTLRCSPRSGDLSVYWYQQSLDQGLQFLIQYYNGEERAKGNILERFSAQQFPDLHSELNLSSLELGDSALYFCASGSSGNTIYFGEGSWLTVV.